The 30 T cell receptor beta chains listed next were all sequenced from one sample in a study of blood T cell repertoires in COVID-19. Sequenced by immunoSEQ multiplex PCR; TCRdb stores in-frame clones only, minus some. Of more than 350,000 clones listed, about 89% are singletons. Sequencing input: peripheral blood. The receptors stem from a woman between 25 and 40 years old with COVID-19, enrolled during active disease.

About this clone itself: The same CDR3 can be traced to other DNA sequences in this sample. The chain is built from TRBV7-2 and TRBJ1-5; D remains ambiguous. Germline V gene lookup returns CDR1 SGHTA and CDR2 FQGNSA. The CDR3 sequence is 13 residues long. Trimming pared 1 base from V and 5 bases from J, leaving 6 bases between. CDR3 DNA sequence: TGTGCCAGCAGCTTAGACCGAGATCAGCCCCAGCATTTT. It specifies CASSLDRDQPQHF. The full variable domain, rest sourced from reference TRBV7-2 and TRBJ1-5, is GAGVSQSPSNKVTEKGKDVELRCDPISGHTALYWYRQSLGQGLEFLIYFQGNSAPDKSGLPSDRFSAERTGGSVSTLTIQRTQQEDSAVYLCASSLDRDQPQHFGDGTRLSIL.

This chain joins TRBV7-2 and TRBJ1-2; D possibly corresponds to TRBD1 (5 bases). The CDR3 loop spans 16 amino acids. With 5 bases removed from V and 7 bases from J, the gap between germline ends came to 23 bases. The germline gives CDR1 SGHTA, CDR2 FQGNSA. The DNA for the CDR3 is TGTGCCAGCAGCCTAGGTGGGGCGGCGGGAGCGAGTGGCTACACCTTC. Translating it yields CASSLGGAAGASGYTF.

The chain is built from TRBV9 and TRBJ2-7, with D unresolved. V lost 0 bases, J lost 3 bases, and 7 bases lay in between. CDR1 and CDR2 (germline): SGDLS, YYNGEE. CDR3 size: 13 residues. For the CDR3, the DNA is TGTGCCAGCAGCGTAGAACCGGGCTACGAGCAGTACGTC. Protein sequence: CASSVEPGYEQYV.

The chain recombines TRBV18 with TRBJ1-2, with D perhaps TRBD1 (5 bases). The CDR3 consists of 13 residues. CDR1 KGHSH and CDR2 LQKENI come from the germline V gene. Deletions cut 0 bases from V and 4 bases from J, with 6 bases between. CDR3 sequence reads: CASSPPGGYGYTF. The CDR3 coding sequence is TGTGCCAGCTCACCACCGGGGGGCTATGGCTACACCTTC.

The chain recombines TRBV27 with TRBJ1-4; D is ambiguous. This CDR3 is 12 amino acids long. The V end lost 7 bases, the J end lost 5 bases, and 8 bases lay between the germline ends. From germline, CDR1 is MNHEY and CDR2 SMNVEV (reference sequence). DNA of the CDR3: TGTGCCAGCACGTCCGGGAATGAAAAACTGTTTTTT. The encoded protein is CASTSGNEKLFF.

Here the CDR3 reads CASSSLSGSTDTQYF. The CDR3 DNA reads TGTGCCAGCAGCTCGCTTAGCGGGAGCACAGATACGCAGTATTTT. The chain combines TRBV7-2 with TRBJ2-3, with 7 bases aligning to TRBD2. The CDR3 runs 15 residues. Per the germline V gene, CDR1 is SGHTA and CDR2 is FQGNSA. V dropped 4 bases and J dropped 0; count of bases not matched to a gene: 4. Together with reference TRBV7-2 and TRBJ2-3, the CDR3 gives the full variable domain: GAGVSQSPSNKVTEKGKDVELRCDPISGHTALYWYRQSLGQGLEFLIYFQGNSAPDKSGLPSDRFSAERTGGSVSTLTIQRTQQEDSAVYLCASSSLSGSTDTQYFGPGTRLTVL.

This clone is a singleton in its sample. The chain has TRBV19 and TRBJ2-7; D may be TRBD1 (5 bases). CDR1 and CDR2 from the germline V gene are LNHDA and SQIVND (reference sequence). This CDR3 has 13 amino acids. V was pared by 5 bases and J by 7 bases, with 15 bases between. The CDR3 region is CASSDGPTEEQYV. The CDR3 DNA reads as TGTGCCAGTAGTGACGGACCGACAGAGGAGCAGTACGTC.

This chain uses TRBV5-4 with TRBJ1-2; tentative D call: TRBD1 (5 bases). The CDR3 runs 13 residues. The V end lost 1 base, the J end lost 8 bases, and 12 bases lay between the germline ends. Germline CDR1 SGHNT, CDR2 YYREEE (reference sequence). This CDR3 is CASSLRGAEGYTF. CDR3 DNA: TGTGCCAGCAGCTTGAGGGGCGCGGAAGGCTACACCTTC.

The chain carries TRBV24-1 and TRBJ2-1, with TRBD2 matching over 10 bases. CDR3 size: 17 residues. The V and J ends lost 4 bases and 0 bases, in that order; junction bases with no gene match: 5. Germline CDR1 is KGHDR and CDR2 is SFDVKD. For the CDR3, the DNA is TGTGCCACCAGTGACAGCGCTAGCGGGAGCTCCTACAATGAGCAGTTCTTC. Its protein is CATSDSASGSSYNEQFF.

Only one count was recorded for this clone. J is TRBJ2-3 and V is TRBV7-9, with 9 bases lining up with TRBD1. The CDR3 runs 14 residues. V dropped 3 bases and J dropped 6; count of bases not matched to a gene: 4. CDR1 is SEHNR, CDR2 FQNEAQ, per germline (reference sequence). CDR3 region: CASSLDRGDDTQYF. Here the CDR3 DNA reads TGTGCCAGCAGCTTGGACAGGGGAGACGATACGCAGTATTTT.

The chain couples TRBV19 to TRBJ1-5; 10 bases are a match to TRBD1. This CDR3 contains 16 residues. Per the germline V gene, CDR1 is LNHDA and CDR2 is SQIVND (reference sequence). V trimming: 5 bases; J trimming: 11 bases; junction bases outside the gene matches: 15. CDR3 in DNA: TGTGCCAGTAGTTCGGGACAGGGGACATACCAGCTGGCCCAGCATTTT. Protein sequence: CASSSGQGTYQLAQHF. Combining the CDR3 with reference TRBV19 and TRBJ1-5 gives the whole variable domain DGGITQSPKYLFRKEGQNVTLSCEQNLNHDAMYWYRQDPGQGLRLIYYSQIVNDFQKGDIAEGYSVSREKKESFPLTVTSAQKNPTAFYLCASSSGQGTYQLAQHFGDGTRLSIL.

This chain uses TRBV12-3 or TRBV12-4 with TRBJ1-2, with D possibly being TRBD1 (5 bases). V gave up 6 bases and J gave up 0 bases, with 8 bases separating them. The CDR3 covers 13 residues. The CDR3 is CASSLTANYGYTF. DNA of the CDR3: TGTGCCAGCAGCCTGACAGCTAACTATGGCTACACCTTC.

The chain carries TRBV24-1 and TRBJ2-1, with 14 bases aligning to TRBD2. This CDR3 has 20 amino acids. The V gene end was trimmed by 4 bases and the J gene end by 0 bases; junction bases not matched to a gene: 10. The germline CDR1 and CDR2 sequences are KGHDR and SFDVKD. CDR3 loop: CATSDQARGTSGSSYNEQFF. The CDR3 DNA is TGTGCCACCAGTGACCAGGCCCGAGGGACTAGCGGGAGCTCCTACAATGAGCAGTTCTTC.

The chain carries TRBV28 and TRBJ1-2; maybe TRBD1 (5 bases). The CDR3 is 16 residues long. Germline CDR1 reads MDHEN; CDR2 reads SYDVKM. The ends were cut back, 2 bases at V and 3 bases at J, with 16 bases in the middle. The CDR3 loop is CASSLPRPGGYYGYTF. CDR3 sequence (DNA): TGTGCCAGCAGTTTACCTCGCCCGGGGGGATACTATGGCTACACCTTC.

The chain recombines TRBV28 with TRBJ1-2; D remains unclear. The CDR3 contains 12 residues. The V and J ends lost 6 bases and 2 bases respectively, with 7 bases between them. CDR1 MDHEN and CDR2 SYDVKM come from the germline V gene. The DNA of the CDR3 is TGTGCCAGCAGAAGGAGCAACTATGGCTACACCTTC. This encodes CASRRSNYGYTF.

This clone was seen more than once but under ten times. The genes are TRBV6-6 and TRBJ1-5; no clear D gene. Germline V gene lookup returns CDR1 MNHNY and CDR2 SVGAGI (reference sequence). Deletions cut 11 bases from V and 0 bases from J, with 8 bases between. This CDR3 comprises 12 residues. The CDR3 coding sequence is TGTGCCGGCGCGGGTAGCAATCAGCCCCAGCATTTT. Its protein product is CAGAGSNQPQHF.

The chain carries TRBV4-3 and TRBJ2-7; D call uncertain. CDR3 length: 15 amino acids. V lost 0 bases to trimming and J lost 0 bases, with 9 bases between them. Germline CDR1 is LGHNA and CDR2 is YSLEER. DNA of the CDR3: TGCGCCAGCAGCCAAGAGAAATACAGCTCCTACGAGCAGTACTTC. This codes for CASSQEKYSSYEQYF.

The chain uses TRBV5-8 and TRBJ2-7; 12 positions agree with TRBD1. The CDR3 has 15 amino acids. Germline V CDR1 and CDR2: SGHTS, YDEGEE. V was pared by 2 bases and J by 3 bases, with 3 bases of the junction left unmatched. The chain's CDR3 is CASSFRDRGLYEQYF. For the CDR3, the DNA is TGTGCCAGCAGCTTTAGGGACAGGGGGCTCTACGAGCAGTACTTC. The full variable domain, rest sourced from reference TRBV5-8 and TRBJ2-7, is EAGVTQSPTHLIKTRGQQATLRCSPISGHTSVYWYQQALGLGLQFLLWYDEGEERNRGNFPPRFSGRQFPNYSSELNVNALELEDSALYLCASSFRDRGLYEQYFGPGTRLTVT.

The chain combines TRBV29-1 with TRBJ2-7; 7 bases fit TRBD2. With V trimmed by 5 bases and J by 3 bases, 10 bases remained unmatched. The CDR3 covers 14 residues. CDR1 and CDR2 (germline): SQVTM, ANQGSEA. The CDR3: CSVFSWGGIYEQYF. The CDR3 bases are TGCAGCGTTTTCTCATGGGGGGGGATCTACGAGCAGTACTTC.

This chain connects TRBV6-5 to TRBJ2-7, with TRBD1 matching over 8 bases. The CDR3 contains 15 residues. Germline CDR1 reads MNHEY; CDR2 reads SVGAGI. J gave up 4 bases and V 5 bases, and 10 bases lay outside the gene matches. CDR3: CASSPGQGRGYEQYF. DNA for the CDR3: TGTGCCAGCAGTCCCGGACAGGGACGTGGGTACGAGCAGTACTTC.

V is TRBV6-6 and J is TRBJ1-2; 12 bases line up with TRBD1. The V gene end was trimmed by 2 bases and the J gene end by 8 bases; junction bases not matched to a gene: 3. The CDR3 spans 14 residues. Per the germline V gene, CDR1 is MNHNY and CDR2 is SVGAGI (reference sequence). The CDR3 coding sequence is TGTGCCAGCAGTTACGGGACAGGGGGCGGCGGCTACACCTTC. Amino acids: CASSYGTGGGGYTF.

The chain has TRBV14 and TRBJ2-7; the D gene is possibly TRBD2 (5 bases). The CDR3 has 13 amino acids. V was shortened by 2 bases and J by 4 bases, with 9 bases between the two germline ends. The germline V gene encodes CDR1 SGHDN and CDR2 FVKESK. The CDR3 region is CASSQFSGYEQYV. The CDR3 bases are TGTGCCAGCAGCCAATTTTCGGGGTACGAGCAGTACGTC.

The rearrangement uses TRBV2 and TRBJ2-3, with 11 positions matching TRBD1. Losses at the gene ends were 7 bases for V and 6 bases for J; bases not matched to a gene: 9. Germline V lookup: CDR1 SNHLY, CDR2 FYNNEI. This CDR3 region has 15 residues. The CDR3 sequence is CASIAGTGGTDTQYF. The CDR3 DNA is TGTGCCAGCATAGCCGGGACAGGGGGTACGGATACGCAGTATTTT.

This chain links TRBV28 with TRBJ1-2; 8 bases are shared with TRBD1. Germline CDR1 and CDR2: MDHEN and SYDVKM. V shed 2 bases and J 4 bases; nucleotides not matched to a gene: 12. The CDR3 consists of 17 residues. CDR3 sequence: CASSLSRRQGAGYGYTF. The CDR3 DNA reads as TGTGCCAGCAGTTTAAGCCGGCGGCAGGGGGCAGGCTATGGCTACACCTTC.

The chain joins TRBV5-1 to TRBJ1-2, with 7 positions matching TRBD1. This CDR3 has 11 amino acids. Trimming at V came to 10 bases and at J to 2 bases, leaving 2 bases not matched to a gene. The V gene's germline CDR1 is SGHRS and CDR2 YFSETQ. This CDR3 reads CARQGNYGYTF. The DNA of the CDR3 is TGCGCCCGACAGGGAAACTATGGCTACACCTTC.

This sequence joins TRBV5-1 and TRBJ1-6, with D tentatively TRBD1 (5 bases). The CDR3 runs 15 residues. Germline lookup yields CDR1 SGHRS and CDR2 YFSETQ. V was pared by 4 bases and J by 3 bases, with 11 bases between. The CDR3 DNA is TGCGCCAGCAGCCCGACAGAAAGCTATAATTCACCCCTCCACTTT. This encodes CASSPTESYNSPLHF.

The rearrangement links TRBV5-1 to TRBJ2-1; 15 nucleotides line up with TRBD2. The V segment lost 7 bases and the J segment 1 base; nucleotides outside the gene matches: 3. CDR1 and CDR2 from the germline V gene are SGHRS and YFSETQ. The CDR3 has 16 residues. The CDR3 DNA follows: TGCGCCAGCTGGACTAGCGGGAGGGGTTCCTACAATGAGCAGTTCTTC. The encoded protein is CASWTSGRGSYNEQFF.

V is TRBV5-6 and J is TRBJ1-6; 7 positions agree with TRBD1. V dropped 3 bases and J dropped 9; count of bases not matched to a gene: 6. This CDR3 has 14 amino acids. Germline CDR1 reads SGHDT; CDR2 reads YYEEEE. CDR3 amino acids: CASSYRDSSSPLHF. The CDR3 nucleotides read TGTGCCAGCAGCTACCGGGACAGCTCTTCACCCCTCCACTTT. The whole variable domain, remainder taken from reference TRBV5-6 and TRBJ1-6, is DAGVTQSPTHLIKTRGQQVTLRCSPKSGHDTVSWYQQALGQGPQFIFQYYEEEERQRGNFPDRFSGHQFPNYSSELNVNALLLGDSALYLCASSYRDSSSPLHFGNGTRLTVT.

This rearrangement joins TRBV18 to TRBJ1-1, with D perhaps TRBD1 (6 bases). V lost 5 bases, J lost 3 bases, and 13 bases lay in between. The CDR3 runs 14 residues. Germline loops: CDR1 KGHSH, CDR2 LQKENI. The chain's CDR3 is CASSTTGLHTEAFF. The CDR3 DNA is TGTGCCAGCTCAACGACAGGCCTACACACTGAAGCTTTCTTT.

This clone has just a few counts. The chain recombines TRBV2 with TRBJ1-3; D might be TRBD1 (5 bases). CDR1 SNHLY and CDR2 FYNNEI come from the germline V gene. Trimming took 7 bases from V and 0 from J, leaving 19 bases between them. The CDR3 spans 17 residues. CDR3 in DNA: TGTGCCAGCACCCTAGTCACAGGTTTAAGCTCTGGAAACACCATATATTTT. Translated: CASTLVTGLSSGNTIYF.